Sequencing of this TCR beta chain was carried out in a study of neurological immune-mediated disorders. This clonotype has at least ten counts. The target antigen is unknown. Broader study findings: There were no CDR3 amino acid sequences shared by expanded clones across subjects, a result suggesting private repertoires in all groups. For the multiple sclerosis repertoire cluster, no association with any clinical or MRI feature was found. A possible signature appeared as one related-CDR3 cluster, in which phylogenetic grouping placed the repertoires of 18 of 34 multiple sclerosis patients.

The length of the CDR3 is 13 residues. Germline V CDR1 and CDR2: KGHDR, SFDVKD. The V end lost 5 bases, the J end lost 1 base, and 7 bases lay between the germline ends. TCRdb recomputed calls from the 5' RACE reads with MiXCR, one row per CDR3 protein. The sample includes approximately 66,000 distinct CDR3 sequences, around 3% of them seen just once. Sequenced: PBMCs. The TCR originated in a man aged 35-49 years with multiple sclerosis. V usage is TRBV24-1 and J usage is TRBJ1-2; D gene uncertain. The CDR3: CATSGHSNYGYTF. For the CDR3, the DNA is TGTGCCACCAGTGGCCACAGTAACTATGGCTACACCTTC.